The T cell receptor beta chain described here comes from a study of blood T cell repertoires in COVID-19. Study summary: Sources were T cells, B-cell-depleted T cells, or PBMCs; the material itself was cDNA or gDNA.

The CDR3 sequence is 13 residues long. Sequenced by immunoSEQ multiplex PCR; TCRdb stores in-frame clones only, minus some. The sample yields about 170,000 clones, approximately 90% seen once. Sample: peripheral blood. This TCR was sampled from a woman of 80 years or more in a cohort sampled during active or convalescent COVID-19. The gene calls are TRBV12-1 and TRBJ1-2; the D call in the table, TRBD1, was not verified against the DNA. TRBV12-1 is marked as a pseudogene. The CDR3 spells CASSCGTGDGYTF. The CDR3 coding sequence is TGTGCCAGCAGCTGCGGGACAGGGGATGGCTACACCTTC.